This T cell receptor (beta chain) was captured in a study of vaccination effects on CD4 cells after COVID-19. Assay: immunoSEQ multiplex PCR; the TCRdb copy retains only in-frame clones and omits some. In the table there are tens of thousands of clones, 73% of which are singletons. The authors isolated CD4+ T cells after around 9 days of culture. The participants, recipients of two vaccine doses, got either BNT162b2 or mRNA-1273. Days 3 and 7 were when half the medium was replaced with IL-2 medium. Trimming removed 5 bases from V and 3 bases from J, with 13 bases in between. Germline assignment: CDR1 MDHEN and CDR2 SYDVKM. The CDR3 consists of 14 residues. Comments on this clone: Its antigen remains unknown.

This TCR was sampled from a human donor who received a COVID-19 vaccine. This rearrangement joins TRBV28 to TRBJ1-2; TRBD1 is a possible D gene (5 bases). Sequencing used CD4+ T cells from PBMCs cultured without peptide, obtained after COVID-19 vaccination. This CDR3 is CASSAYGRDYGYTF. The DNA of the CDR3 is TGTGCCAGCAGTGCTTACGGCAGGGACTATGGCTACACCTTC.